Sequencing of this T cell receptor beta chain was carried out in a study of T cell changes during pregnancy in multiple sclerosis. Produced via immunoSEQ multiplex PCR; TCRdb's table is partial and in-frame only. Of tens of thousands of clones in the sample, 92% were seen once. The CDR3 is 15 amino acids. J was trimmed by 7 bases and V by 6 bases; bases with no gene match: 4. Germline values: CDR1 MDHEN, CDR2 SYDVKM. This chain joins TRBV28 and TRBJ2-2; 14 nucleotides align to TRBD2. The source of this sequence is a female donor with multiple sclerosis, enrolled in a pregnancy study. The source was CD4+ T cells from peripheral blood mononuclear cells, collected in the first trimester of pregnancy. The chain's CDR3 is CASRRTSGRFGELFF. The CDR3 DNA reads TGTGCCAGCAGACGGACTAGCGGGAGGTTCGGGGAGCTGTTTTTT. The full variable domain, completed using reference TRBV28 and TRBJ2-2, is DVKVTQSSRYLVKRTGEKVFLECVQDMDHENMFWYRQDPGLGLRLIYFSYDVKMKEKGDIPEGYSVSREKKERFSLILESASTNQTSMYLCASRRTSGRFGELFFGEGSRLTVL.